This TCR beta chain was sequenced during a study of shared clonotypes between healthy human individuals. Study results and limitations: Limitation of the genetic and exposure-history diversity represented came from the few donors.

Under the authors' procedure: Without quality scores, immunoSEQ junctional reads could not be filtered like full-length reads. The assay was immunoSEQ multiplex PCR, and TCRdb's table has in-frame clones only and misses some. V, J and clone size derive from that table, while D and trimming were established from the DNA sequence. The sample consists of approximately 2.3 million clones, approximately 95% of them appearing once. The CDR3 is made up of 16 amino acids. Germline CDR1 KGHSH, CDR2 LQKENI. The V gene end was trimmed by 4 bases and the J gene end by 0 bases; junction bases not matched to a gene: 7. On this clone: Its matching antigen is unknown.

Free of recent acute infections or vaccinations, the donors were healthy HIV-negative adults. Adults of Caucasian background living in Nashville, Tennessee made up all donors. The TCR originated in a man between 18 and 35 years old in good health. Some clones in this sample may be carry-over from other donors' samples. The rearrangement uses TRBV18 and TRBJ2-3, with 7 bases identical to TRBD2. Sequences were obtained from naive CD4+ T cells from PBMCs. Subset of the sample: CD45RA+ positively selected. CDR3 nucleotides: TGTGCCAGCTCACGGGCCGGGGGGTCTAGCACAGATACGCAGTATTTT. Its protein is CASSRAGGSSTDTQYF.